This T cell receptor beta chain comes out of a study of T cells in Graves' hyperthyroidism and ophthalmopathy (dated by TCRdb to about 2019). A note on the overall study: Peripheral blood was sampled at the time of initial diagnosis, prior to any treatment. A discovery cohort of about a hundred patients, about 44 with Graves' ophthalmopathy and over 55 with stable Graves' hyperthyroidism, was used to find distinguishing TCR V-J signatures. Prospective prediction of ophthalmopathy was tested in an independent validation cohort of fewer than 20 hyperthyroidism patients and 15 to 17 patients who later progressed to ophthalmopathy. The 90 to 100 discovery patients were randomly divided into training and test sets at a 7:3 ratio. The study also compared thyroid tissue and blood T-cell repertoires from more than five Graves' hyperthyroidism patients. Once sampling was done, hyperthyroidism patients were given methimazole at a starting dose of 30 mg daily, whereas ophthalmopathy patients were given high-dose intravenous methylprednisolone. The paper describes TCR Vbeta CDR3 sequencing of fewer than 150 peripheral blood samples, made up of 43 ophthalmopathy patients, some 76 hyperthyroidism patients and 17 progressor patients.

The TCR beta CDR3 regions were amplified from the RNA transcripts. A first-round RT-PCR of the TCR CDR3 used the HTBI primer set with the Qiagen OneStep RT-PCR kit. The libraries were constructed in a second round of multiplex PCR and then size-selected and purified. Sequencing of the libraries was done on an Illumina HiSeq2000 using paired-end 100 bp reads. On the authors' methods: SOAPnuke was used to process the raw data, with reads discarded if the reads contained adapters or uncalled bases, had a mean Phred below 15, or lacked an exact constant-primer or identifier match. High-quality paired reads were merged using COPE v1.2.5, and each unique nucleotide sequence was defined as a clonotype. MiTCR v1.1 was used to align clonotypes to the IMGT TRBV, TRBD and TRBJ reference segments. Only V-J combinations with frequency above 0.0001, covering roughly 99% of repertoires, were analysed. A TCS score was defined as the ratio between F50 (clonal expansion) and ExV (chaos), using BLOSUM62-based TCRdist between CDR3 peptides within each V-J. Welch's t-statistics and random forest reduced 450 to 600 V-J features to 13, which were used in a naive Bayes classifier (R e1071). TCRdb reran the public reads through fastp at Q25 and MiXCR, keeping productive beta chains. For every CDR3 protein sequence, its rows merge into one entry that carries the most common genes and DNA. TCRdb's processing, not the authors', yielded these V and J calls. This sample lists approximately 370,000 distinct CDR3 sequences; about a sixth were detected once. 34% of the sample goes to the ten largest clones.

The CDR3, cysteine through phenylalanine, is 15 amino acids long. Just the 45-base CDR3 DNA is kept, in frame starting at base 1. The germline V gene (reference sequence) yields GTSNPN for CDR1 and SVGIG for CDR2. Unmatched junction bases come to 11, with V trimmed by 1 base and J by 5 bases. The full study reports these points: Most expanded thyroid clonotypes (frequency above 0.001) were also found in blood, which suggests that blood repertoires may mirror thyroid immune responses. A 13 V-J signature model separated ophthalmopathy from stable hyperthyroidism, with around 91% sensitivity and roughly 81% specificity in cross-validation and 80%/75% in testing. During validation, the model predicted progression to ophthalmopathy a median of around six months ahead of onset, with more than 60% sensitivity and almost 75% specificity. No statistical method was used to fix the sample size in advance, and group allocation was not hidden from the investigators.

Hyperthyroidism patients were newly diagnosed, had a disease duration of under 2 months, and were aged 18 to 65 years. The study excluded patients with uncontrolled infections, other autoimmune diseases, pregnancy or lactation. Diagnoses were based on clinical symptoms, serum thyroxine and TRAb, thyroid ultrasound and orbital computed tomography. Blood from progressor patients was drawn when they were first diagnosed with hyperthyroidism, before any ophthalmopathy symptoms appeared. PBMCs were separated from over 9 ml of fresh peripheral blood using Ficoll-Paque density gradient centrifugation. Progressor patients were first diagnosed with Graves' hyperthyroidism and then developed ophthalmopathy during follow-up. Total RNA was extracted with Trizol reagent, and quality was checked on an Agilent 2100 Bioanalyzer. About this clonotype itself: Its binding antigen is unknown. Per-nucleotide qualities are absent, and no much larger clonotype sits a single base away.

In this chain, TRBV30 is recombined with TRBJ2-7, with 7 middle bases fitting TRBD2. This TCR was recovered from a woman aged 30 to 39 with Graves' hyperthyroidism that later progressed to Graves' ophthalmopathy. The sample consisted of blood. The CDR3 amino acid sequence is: CAWSAPSGGTDEQYF. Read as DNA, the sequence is TGTGCCTGGAGTGCCCCCTCGGGGGGTACCGACGAGCAGTACTTC.